This T cell receptor (beta chain) originates from a study of CD8 T cells in ankylosing spondylitis. It was by quantitative 5'-RACE with molecular barcodes that TCR beta libraries were made. Each CDR3 protein is one row after TCRdb ran MiXCR on the 5' RACE reads. The table lists 650,000 to 800,000 distinct CDR3 sequences, around a fifth of them singletons. Study-wide findings and caveats: Reportedly, disease-linked clones are significantly enriched in ankylosing spondylitis patients' matched synovial fluid. Some of the motif variants had earlier been found in reactive arthritis patients' fluid and blood. Disease-linked clones, CD8+, were relatively rare in peripheral blood. Seemingly distinctive of ankylosing spondylitis blood was a TCR beta motif formed by eight highly homologous variants.

Per germline, CDR1 MGHRA and CDR2 YSYEKL. V lost 1 base, J lost 5 bases, and 5 bases stayed unmatched. The CDR3 runs to 14 residues. This clonotype was picked up a small number of times. As yet, its antigen is unknown. The clonotype was recovered from a male donor with ankylosing spondylitis. The J gene is TRBJ2-7, the V gene TRBV4-1, with 7 bases identical to TRBD1. Sequencing was performed on blood, either unsorted or a sorted T cell fraction (not recorded which). CDR3 region: CASSQGQGGNEQYF. The CDR3 DNA reads TGCGCCAGCAGCCAAGGACAGGGTGGCAACGAGCAGTACTTC.